Reported below is one T cell receptor beta chain. Its antigen is unknown. The CDR3 sequence is 13 residues long. V was cut by 0 bases and J by 7 bases, with 11 bases left in between. In germline, CDR1 is SGHKS, CDR2 YYEKEE (reference sequence). These data originate in a study of shared clonotypes between healthy human individuals. Study-wide results and limits: Only blood was sampled; tissue repertoires likely differ. Donor scarcity curtailed the genetic and exposure-history diversity represented herein.

This table comes from immunoSEQ multiplex PCR, and its TCRdb copy is limited to in-frame clones, with some not included. The repertoire consists of about 2,100,000 clones, with 93% occurring once and the leading ten covering roughly 1.8%. The naive CD8 population came from CD45RO-negative cells selected for CCR7, without terminally differentiated effector memory CD45RA+ cells. Sequencing was performed on naive CD8+ T cells from PBMCs. The genes are TRBV5-5 and TRBJ2-7; tentatively, D is TRBD1 or TRBD2 (5 bases each). This clonotype originated in a man aged 18 to 35 in good health. Some clones in this sample may be carry-over from other donors' samples. CDR3 nucleotide sequence: TGTGCCAGCAGCTTGGGAGGGGCCAGGGAGCAGTACTTC. Residues: CASSLGGAREQYF. The full variable domain, with the rest looked up from reference TRBV5-5 and TRBJ2-7, is DAGVTQSPTHLIKTRGQQVTLRCSPISGHKSVSWYQQVLGQGPQFIFQYYEKEERGRGNFPDRFSARQFPNYSSELNVNALLLGDSALYLCASSLGGAREQYFGPGTRLTVT.